This T cell receptor (beta chain) was recorded in a study of T-cell memory formation after mild COVID-19. Study-wide context: TCR clusters largely stayed donor specific. Findings and caveats of the study: Clones contracting day 15 to 85 were balanced CD4/CD8; later expanders leaned CD4+. CD8+ contracting clones occupied EMRA, while CD4+ ones occupied mainly CM and EM.

This clonotype showed up just a few times. As yet, its antigen is unknown. 5'RACE primed at constant segments yielded TCR alpha and TCR beta cDNA libraries bearing sample barcodes and UMIs. Each CDR3 protein gets one entry after TCRdb re-called the 5' RACE reads with MiXCR. The repertoire holds about 400,000 distinct CDR3 sequences, with more than 20% as singletons. In germline, CDR1 is SGHDT, CDR2 YYEEEE. The CDR3 has 16 residues. V lost 4 bases and J 0 bases, leaving 17 bases between the germline ends. Sample: PBMCs or a T cell subset sorted from them (not recorded which). This TCR was sampled from an adult woman who had mild COVID-19 (a few samples of this study predate the infection). Cell type and time point are not known. The rearrangement joins TRBV5-6 to TRBJ2-7, with D tentatively TRBD1 (5 bases). The CDR3 sequence is CASSLTQGISSYEQYF. The DNA of the CDR3 is TGTGCCAGCAGCCTCACGCAGGGCATTTCCTCCTACGAGCAGTACTTC.